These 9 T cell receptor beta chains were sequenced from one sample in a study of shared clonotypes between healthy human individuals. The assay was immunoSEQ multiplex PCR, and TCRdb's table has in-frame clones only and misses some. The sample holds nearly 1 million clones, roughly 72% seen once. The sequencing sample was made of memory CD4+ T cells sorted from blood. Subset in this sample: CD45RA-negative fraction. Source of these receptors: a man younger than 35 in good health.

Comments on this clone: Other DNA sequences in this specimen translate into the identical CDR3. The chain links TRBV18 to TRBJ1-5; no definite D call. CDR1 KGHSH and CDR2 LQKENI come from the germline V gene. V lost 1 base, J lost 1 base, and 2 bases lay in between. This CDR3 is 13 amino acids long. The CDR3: CASSPQSNQPQHF. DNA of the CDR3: TGTGCCAGCTCACCACAAAGCAATCAGCCCCAGCATTTT. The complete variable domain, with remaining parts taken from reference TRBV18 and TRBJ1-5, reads NAGVMQNPRHLVRRRGQEARLRCSPMKGHSHVYWYRQLPEEGLKFMVYLQKENIIDESGMPKERFSAEFPKEGPSILRIQQVVRGDSAAYFCASSPQSNQPQHFGDGTRLSIL.

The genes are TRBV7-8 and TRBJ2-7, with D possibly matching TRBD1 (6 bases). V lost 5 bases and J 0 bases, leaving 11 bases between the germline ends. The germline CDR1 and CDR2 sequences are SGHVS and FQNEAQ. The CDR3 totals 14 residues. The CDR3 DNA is TGTGCCAGCAGCCCTCACAGGGACTCCTACGAGCAGTACTTC. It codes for CASSPHRDSYEQYF.

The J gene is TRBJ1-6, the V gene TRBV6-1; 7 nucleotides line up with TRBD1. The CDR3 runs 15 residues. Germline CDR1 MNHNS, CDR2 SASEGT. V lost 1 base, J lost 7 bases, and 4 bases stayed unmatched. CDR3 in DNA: TGTGCCAGCAGTGAAGAGGGACAGATGAATTCACCCCTCCACTTT. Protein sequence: CASSEEGQMNSPLHF.

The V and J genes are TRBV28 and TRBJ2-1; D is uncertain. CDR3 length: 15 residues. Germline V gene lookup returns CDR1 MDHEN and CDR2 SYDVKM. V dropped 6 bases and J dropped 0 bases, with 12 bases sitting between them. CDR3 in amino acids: CASRGISGSYNEQFF. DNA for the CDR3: TGTGCCAGCAGGGGGATTAGTGGCTCCTACAATGAGCAGTTCTTC. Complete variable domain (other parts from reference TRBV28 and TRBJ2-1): DVKVTQSSRYLVKRTGEKVFLECVQDMDHENMFWYRQDPGLGLRLIYFSYDVKMKEKGDIPEGYSVSREKKERFSLILESASTNQTSMYLCASRGISGSYNEQFFGPGTRLTVL.

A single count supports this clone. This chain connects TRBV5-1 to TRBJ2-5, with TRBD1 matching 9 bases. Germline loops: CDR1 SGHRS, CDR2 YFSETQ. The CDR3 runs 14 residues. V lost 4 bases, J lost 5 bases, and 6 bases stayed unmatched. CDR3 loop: CASSGTGSTETQYF. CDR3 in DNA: TGCGCCAGCAGCGGGACAGGGTCGACGGAGACCCAGTACTTC.

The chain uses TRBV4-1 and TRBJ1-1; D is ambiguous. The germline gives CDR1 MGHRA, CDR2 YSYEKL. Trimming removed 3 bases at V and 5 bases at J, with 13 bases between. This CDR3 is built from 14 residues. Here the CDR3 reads CASSQVAIGTEAFF. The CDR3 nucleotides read TGCGCCAGCAGCCAGGTCGCTATAGGGACTGAAGCTTTCTTT.

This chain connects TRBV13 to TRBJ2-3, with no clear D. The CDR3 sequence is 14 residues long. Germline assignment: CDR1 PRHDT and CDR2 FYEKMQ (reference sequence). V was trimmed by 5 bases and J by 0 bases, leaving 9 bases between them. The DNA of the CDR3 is TGTGCCAGCAGCGGCCCCCATAGCACAGATACGCAGTATTTT. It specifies CASSGPHSTDTQYF.

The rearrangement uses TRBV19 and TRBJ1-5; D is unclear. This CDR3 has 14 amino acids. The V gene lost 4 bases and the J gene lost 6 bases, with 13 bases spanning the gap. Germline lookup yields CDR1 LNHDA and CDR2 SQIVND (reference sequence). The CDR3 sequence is CASSRAAGPQPQHF. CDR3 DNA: TGTGCCAGTAGTAGGGCCGCGGGCCCTCAGCCCCAGCATTTT.

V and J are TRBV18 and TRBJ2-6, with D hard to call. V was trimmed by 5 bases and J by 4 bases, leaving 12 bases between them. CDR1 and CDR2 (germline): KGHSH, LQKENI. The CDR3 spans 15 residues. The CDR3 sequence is CASSSQVAGANVLTF. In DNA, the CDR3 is TGTGCCAGCTCATCTCAGGTCGCCGGGGCCAACGTCCTGACTTTC.